These T cell receptor delta chains were read from a single sample in a study of Vδ1+ human thymocytes. TCRdb re-called the multiplex PCR reads with CATT. Of roughly 25,000 delta-chain clones listed, 7.4% are singletons. Material for sequencing was Vdelta1+ gamma-delta thymocytes from the thymus. The receptors come from a girl younger than two who had congenital heart surgery. The CDR3 runs from the conserved cysteine through the conserved F or W.

j_call v_call cdr3_aa
TRDJ1 TRDV1 CALGKKGIRADKLIF
TRDJ1 TRDV1 CALGDPHLLGDWAYTDKLIF
TRDJ1 TRDV1 CALGVPLGGYDTDKLIF
TRDJ1 TRDV1 CALGELQVLGEPTDKLIF
TRDJ1 TRDV1 CALGERPAVLGDTPDKLIF
TRDJ1 TRDV1 CALGEQELLGDLADKLIF
TRDJ1 TRDV1 CALGELGRNTDKLIF
TRDJ1 TRDV1 CALGERGYRVNTDKLIF
TRDJ1 TRDV1 CALGTLTRPVNKLIF
TRDJ1 TRDV1 CALGETRPGGTQNKLIF
TRDJ1 TRDV2 CARDTGPTGGYSGDKLIF
TRDJ1 TRDV1 CALGERGARFAPRVDEETDKLIF
TRDJ1 TRDV1 CALGELHLDGGYAGGHTDKLIF
TRDJ1 TRDV1 CALGEKASPSLWGILVSDKLIF
TRDJ3 TRDV2 CACDTVLGDTRSWDTRQMFF
TRDJ1 TRDV1 CALGELPVLPRIRGTDKLIF
TRDJ1 TRDV1 CALGELYWGIREYFDKLIF
TRDJ1 TRDV1 CALGDPLPTDWGIRNTNKLIF
TRDJ1 TRDV2 CACDPNFVLGDTHTDKLIF
TRDJ1 TRDV1 CALGERYPTPGSTDKLIF
TRDJ1 TRDV1 CALGERCTGDPYTDKLIF
TRDJ1 TRDV2 CACDVPLYWGTHYTDKLIF
TRDJ1 TRDV1 CALQNARGLYTDKLIF
TRDJ1 TRDV1 CALALSWGLYTDKLIF
TRDJ1 TRDV1 CALGEKAGRIRFVKWAADKLIF
TRDJ1 TRDV1 CALGSYPPSYYRGIAGKLIF
TRDJ1 TRDV1 CALGELGYYWGEYYTDKLIF
TRDJ1 TRDV1 CALGELKTSSHWGIECPDKLIF
TRDJ1 TRDV1 CALGGFYLDLYTDKLTF
TRDJ1 TRDV1 CALGELGGIPRYTDKLIF
TRDJ1 TRDV1 CALGDPPRVLGDNIGKLIF
TRDJ1 TRDV1 CALGELWRTGGYTDKLIF
TRDJ1 TRDV1 CALGSRGLTDKLIF
TRDJ1 TRDV1 CALGEPPGLASSFYWGIRHDKLIF
TRDJ1 TRDV1 CALGEQGSYGGIRAKLIF
TRDJ1 TRDV1 CALGLRMWRWSDKLIF
TRDJ2 TRDV1 CALGFRGLATAQLFF
TRDJ1 TRDV1 CALGELRGLGDKLIF
TRDJ1 TRDV1 CALGELRPSGGSVDKLIF
TRDJ1 TRDV1 CALGSRGIREDADKLIF
TRDJ1 TRDV1 CALGDQGLPTRWGPYTDKLIF
TRDJ1 TRDV1 CALGELKAHSLGARPVIF
TRDJ1 TRDV1 CALGELQGIRCKTDKLIF
TRDJ1 TRDV1 CALGEHSPGTDKLIF
TRDJ1 TRDV1 CALGEVPGGTRGPKLIF
TRDJ1 TRDV1 CALGDPTGLNTDKLIF
TRDJ1 TRDV1 CALGEPRWGGSDKLIF
TRDJ1 TRDV1 CALGPAPGGQLRGKLIF
TRDJ1 TRDV1 CALGEGTPPGLTDKLIF
TRDJ2 TRDV2 CACDKPLPAGPSTTQLFF
TRDJ1 TRDV1 CALGTQGGLSDKLIF
TRDJ1 TRDV1 CALGVPFEVRGILGDTDKLIF
TRDJ1 TRDV1 CALGELIPAGGASFTDKLIF
TRDJ1 TRDV1 CALGERGPFTNVGGIRRKLIF
TRDJ1 TRDV1 CALGESPTEYTDKLIF
TRDJ1 TRDV1 CALGGYPVYINTDKLIF
TRDJ1 TRDV1 CALGELIQGYTDKLIF